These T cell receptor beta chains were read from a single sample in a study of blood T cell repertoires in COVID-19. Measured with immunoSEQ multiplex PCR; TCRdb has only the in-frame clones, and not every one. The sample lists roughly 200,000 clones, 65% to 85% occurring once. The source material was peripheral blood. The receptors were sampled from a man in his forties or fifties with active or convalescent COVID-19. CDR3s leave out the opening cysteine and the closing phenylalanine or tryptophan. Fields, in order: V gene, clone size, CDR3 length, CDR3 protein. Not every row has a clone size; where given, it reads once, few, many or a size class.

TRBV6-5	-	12	ASSYARGGTEAF
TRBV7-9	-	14	ASSGTGGVTNEKLF
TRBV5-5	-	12	ASRRDSENTEAF
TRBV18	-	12	ASSPDRESFEAF
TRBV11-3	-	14	ASSPDSPLLNTEAF
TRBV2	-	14	ASSGSEGLNTGELF
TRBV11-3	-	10	ASTSGYNEQF
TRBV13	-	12	ASSRGQANYGYT
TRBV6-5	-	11	ASSYGRGETQY
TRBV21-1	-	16	ASSKEAYTGRAGNTIY
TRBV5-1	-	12	ASSTGVSNQPQH
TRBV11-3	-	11	ASSFSEDQPQH
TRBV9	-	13	ASNRQGADTGELF
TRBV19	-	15	ASSPVGTGGTGYGYT
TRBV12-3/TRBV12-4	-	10	ASSLGLEGHH
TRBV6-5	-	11	ASTTGGYEKLF
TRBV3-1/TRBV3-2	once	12	ASSQGRRQGTAF
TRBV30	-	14	ACKHARRTGGNTIY
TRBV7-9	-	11	ASSRTGQTEAF
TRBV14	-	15	ASSQRGGTYIIREQY
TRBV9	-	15	ASSVRDRGALGYGYT
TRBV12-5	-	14	ASGLGVIAGADTQY
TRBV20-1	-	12	TSSASSTDSEQF
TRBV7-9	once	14	ASSPLAAFSYNEQF
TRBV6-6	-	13	ASSSGPTTNYGYT
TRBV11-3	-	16	ASSLRQGMIEDKGPQH
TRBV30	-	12	AWGRPGGGTEAF
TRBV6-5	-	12	ATQSGQINQPQH
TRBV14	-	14	ASSPGDRGLEETQY